These T cell receptor beta chains were read from a single sample in a study of CD8+ T cells in alopecia areata. The protocol was immunoSEQ multiplex PCR, while the TCRdb copy is restricted to in-frame clones and leaves out a portion. The sample holds 90,000 to 150,000 clones, about 50% seen once. Source: CD4+ T cells sorted from blood, taken at week 4, from a patient treated with tofacitinib. The receptors were sampled from a human donor with alopecia areata. Each CDR3 is given with its conserved first and last residue. The order of the fields is J gene, V gene, CDR3 length, CDR3 protein.

j_gene: TRBJ2-5
v_gene: TRBV2
len: 12
CDR3aa: CASSVGGETQYF

j_gene: TRBJ1-2
v_gene: TRBV7-8
len: 17
CDR3aa: CASSVGGSGTGIFGYTF

j_gene: TRBJ2-5
v_gene: TRBV30
len: 15
CDR3aa: CAWSRLAGHQETQYF

j_gene: TRBJ2-1
v_gene: TRBV29-1
len: 14
CDR3aa: CSVEGGISYNEQFF

j_gene: TRBJ2-1
v_gene: TRBV6-6
len: 12
CDR3aa: CASGSRGNEQFF

j_gene: TRBJ2-1
v_gene: TRBV4-2
len: 16
CDR3aa: CASSQGVAGGLNEQFF

j_gene: TRBJ2-1
v_gene: TRBV7-6
len: 17
CDR3aa: CASSLWPAGVSNNEQFF

j_gene: TRBJ2-6
v_gene: TRBV2
len: 15
CDR3aa: CASSEEGTGANVLTF

j_gene: TRBJ2-7
v_gene: TRBV25-1
len: 12
CDR3aa: CASKGTSYEQYF

j_gene: TRBJ1-4
v_gene: TRBV7-9
len: 15
CDR3aa: CASSLGQTANEKLFF

j_gene: TRBJ2-3
v_gene: TRBV30
len: 11
CDR3aa: CAWSTRDTQYF

j_gene: TRBJ2-7
v_gene: TRBV6-5
len: 16
CDR3aa: CASSYSAAGVYYEQYF

j_gene: TRBJ1-4
v_gene: TRBV30
len: 15
CDR3aa: CAWSRVSAFNEKLFF

j_gene: TRBJ2-2
v_gene: TRBV5-1
len: 15
CDR3aa: CASSAWTKNTGELFF

j_gene: TRBJ1-1
v_gene: TRBV29-1
len: 15
CDR3aa: CSVEVHGDRRTEAFF

j_gene: TRBJ2-2
v_gene: TRBV6-5
len: 14
CDR3aa: CASSYGDGTGELFF

j_gene: TRBJ1-3
v_gene: TRBV5-1
len: 15
CDR3aa: CASSPVEASGNTIYF

j_gene: TRBJ2-7
v_gene: TRBV6-1
len: 15
CDR3aa: CASIPGGGRGYEQYF

j_gene: TRBJ1-2
v_gene: TRBV30
len: 14
CDR3aa: CAWTLTGSNYGYTF

j_gene: TRBJ2-7
v_gene: TRBV9
len: 15
CDR3aa: CASSGAGTGVREQYF

j_gene: TRBJ1-1
v_gene: TRBV6-6
len: 14
CDR3aa: CASIKRDMDTEAFF

j_gene: TRBJ1-1
v_gene: TRBV7-9
len: 13
CDR3aa: CASSPTGSTEAFF

j_gene: TRBJ2-7
v_gene: TRBV4-2
len: 16
CDR3aa: CASSLDLAGSSYEQYF

j_gene: TRBJ2-1
v_gene: TRBV9
len: 14
CDR3aa: CASSPPSLGDGFFF

j_gene: -
v_gene: TRBV4-1
len: 15
CDR3aa: CASSVRDRGPNEQYF

j_gene: TRBJ2-1
v_gene: TRBV27
len: 16
CDR3aa: CASSQKDGSSYNEQFF

j_gene: TRBJ2-7
v_gene: TRBV4-1
len: 15
CDR3aa: CASSHVGRQGDEQYF

j_gene: TRBJ2-6
v_gene: TRBV6-1
len: 17
CDR3aa: CASSEDFPGAGANVLTF

j_gene: TRBJ1-1
v_gene: TRBV5-1
len: 15
CDR3aa: CASSFRGPGGAEAFF

j_gene: TRBJ2-3
v_gene: TRBV29-1
len: 13
CDR3aa: CSVEGRITDTQYF

j_gene: TRBJ2-5
v_gene: TRBV2
len: 14
CDR3aa: CASNRPPGQETQYF

j_gene: TRBJ1-3
v_gene: TRBV29-1
len: 13
CDR3aa: CSARQGAGNTIYF

j_gene: TRBJ1-1
v_gene: TRBV28
len: 14
CDR3aa: CASIFGGSVTEAFF

j_gene: TRBJ1-1
v_gene: TRBV4-1
len: 14
CDR3aa: CASSQEDGGTEAFF

j_gene: TRBJ1-4
v_gene: TRBV7-2
len: 13
CDR3aa: CASSFGRDEKLFF

j_gene: TRBJ2-5
v_gene: TRBV18
len: 12
CDR3aa: CASSPEQETQYF

j_gene: TRBJ2-5
v_gene: TRBV30
len: 15
CDR3aa: CAWSYGQALTETQYF

j_gene: TRBJ1-2
v_gene: TRBV27
len: 15
CDR3aa: CASRPGQGTNYGYTF

j_gene: TRBJ1-4
v_gene: TRBV29-1
len: 12
CDR3aa: CSVEEGSEKLFF

j_gene: TRBJ2-5
v_gene: TRBV30
len: 12
CDR3aa: CAWSAEGWTQYF

j_gene: TRBJ2-5
v_gene: TRBV7-3
len: 13
CDR3aa: CASSSTGQETQYF

j_gene: TRBJ2-7
v_gene: TRBV5-1
len: 14
CDR3aa: CASSFGDRSYEQYF

j_gene: TRBJ2-6
v_gene: TRBV5-4
len: 16
CDR3aa: CASSLQGPTGANVLTF

j_gene: TRBJ2-7
v_gene: TRBV18
len: 15
CDR3aa: CASSQNQGNADEQYF

j_gene: TRBJ2-2
v_gene: TRBV5-4
len: 16
CDR3aa: CASSLAAGGPTGELFF

j_gene: TRBJ2-6
v_gene: TRBV29-1
len: 15
CDR3aa: CSAVRPGSGANVLTF

j_gene: TRBJ1-5
v_gene: TRBV30
len: 14
CDR3aa: CAWSHPGADQPQHF